One and the same sample provided the 18 T cell receptor beta chains below, sequenced in a study of cytomegalovirus exposure and HLA in healthy donors. 60 Vbeta and 13 Jbeta primers were used in PCR. Produced via immunoSEQ multiplex PCR; TCRdb's table is partial and in-frame only. The sample consists of around 91,000 clones, over 75% of them appearing once. The specimen sequenced was PBMCs. The source is a male donor in good health and CMV-seropositive.

The chain couples TRBV7-8 to TRBJ2-1; 14 nucleotides match TRBD2. Germline V gene sequence: CDR1 SGHVS, CDR2 FQNEAQ. The CDR3 extends over 14 amino acids. With 3 bases clipped from V and 9 bases from J, the junction kept 1 base outside the gene matches. In DNA form, the CDR3 reads TGTGCCAGCAGCTTGGGACTAGCGGGAGTTGAGCAGTTCTTC. It yields the protein CASSLGLAGVEQFF.

V is TRBV6-4 and J is TRBJ2-3, with D possibly being TRBD2 (5 bases). The V and J ends lost 3 bases and 11 bases respectively, with 18 bases between them. Germline CDR1 MRHNA, CDR2 SNTAGT. There are 14 residues in the CDR3. CDR3 region: CASSEGGAAGRQYF. The CDR3 bases are TGTGCCAGCAGTGAAGGAGGCGCGGCAGGCAGGCAGTATTTT.

The chain employs TRBV6-5 and TRBJ1-3; D remains ambiguous. V lost 6 bases to trimming and J lost 0 bases, with 12 bases between them. This CDR3 has 15 amino acids. CDR1 MNHEY and CDR2 SVGAGI come from the germline V gene. The CDR3 region is CASRPGMDSGNTIYF. The CDR3 nucleotides are TGTGCCAGCAGACCCGGGATGGACTCTGGAAACACCATATATTTT.

The V call is TRBV25-1, the J call TRBJ1-1; a possible D gene is TRBD1 (6 bases). The CDR3 loop spans 13 amino acids. CDR1 is MGHDK and CDR2 is SYGVNS in the germline V gene. With 6 bases removed from V and 7 bases from J, the gap between germline ends came to 15 bases. This chain's CDR3 is CASRKLTGFEAFF. Here the CDR3 DNA reads TGTGCCAGCAGGAAACTTACAGGGTTTGAAGCTTTCTTT.

V is TRBV11-2 and J is TRBJ2-1; no clear D. Germline V CDR1 and CDR2: SGHAT, FQNNGV. V shed 1 base and J shed 3 bases, with 7 bases lying between them. This CDR3 contains 14 residues. The CDR3 coding sequence is TGTGCCAGCAGCTTAGCGGTAGTCTACAATGAGCAGTTCTTC. Amino acid sequence: CASSLAVVYNEQFF.

CDR3 sequence: CASSSLGTEAFF. The CDR3 DNA reads TGTGCCAGCTCCTCTCTAGGCACTGAAGCTTTCTTT. This rearrangement joins TRBV27 to TRBJ1-1; no reliable D call. Trimming left V 8 bases short and J 4 bases short, with 11 bases between. This CDR3 contains 12 residues. Germline CDR1 and CDR2: MNHEY and SMNVEV (reference sequence).

V usage is TRBV27 and J usage is TRBJ2-2; 12 bases are a match to TRBD2. Looked up from germline, CDR1 is MNHEY and CDR2 is SMNVEV (reference sequence). V dropped 7 bases and J dropped 5; count of bases not matched to a gene: 20. The CDR3 runs 20 residues. CDR3 in DNA: TGTGCCAGCACCCTATCGGGCACTAGCGGGAGGAGAAGAACAACCGGGGAGCTGTTTTTT. Its protein product is CASTLSGTSGRRRTTGELFF.

The V call is TRBV27, the J call TRBJ2-5, with 8 nucleotides matching TRBD1. The ends lost 1 base at V and 5 bases at J; junction bases unmatched: 6. CDR1 MNHEY and CDR2 SMNVEV come from the germline V gene (reference sequence). The CDR3 sequence is 15 residues long. The CDR3 nucleotides are TGTGCCAGCAGTTTATTTCACAGGGGGTATGAGACCCAGTACTTC. It yields the protein CASSLFHRGYETQYF.

V is TRBV11-2 and J is TRBJ2-4; 8 bases line up with TRBD1. Per the germline V gene, CDR1 is SGHAT and CDR2 is FQNNGV. V gave up 1 base and J gave up 4 bases; unmatched junction bases: 3. The CDR3 is 15 residues long. The chain's CDR3 is CASSLVQGAKNIQYF. The CDR3 nucleotides are TGTGCCAGCAGCTTAGTCCAGGGGGCGAAAAACATTCAGTACTTC.

The J gene is TRBJ2-7, the V gene TRBV5-4; TRBD1 might be the D (6 bases). Trimming shortened V by 4 bases and J by 3 bases, and 11 bases separated the two germline ends. CDR3 length equals 13 residues. Looked up from germline, CDR1 is SGHNT and CDR2 is YYREEE (reference sequence). The CDR3 region has the DNA TGTGCCAGCAGCCGTGAGACAGGCTACGAGCAGTACTTC. Protein: CASSRETGYEQYF.

The gene calls are TRBV11-3 and TRBJ2-1, with 9 bases identical to TRBD2. With V trimmed by 3 bases and J by 8 bases, 5 bases remained unmatched. Looked up from germline, CDR1 is SGHNT and CDR2 is YENEEA. CDR3 length: 14 residues. CDR3 nucleotides: TGTGCCAGCAGCTTTAGCGGGAGAGGGGATGAGCAGTTCTTC. This encodes CASSFSGRGDEQFF.

V usage is TRBV5-4 and J usage is TRBJ2-5, with D possibly being TRBD2 (6 bases). V was cut by 1 base and J by 4 bases, with 14 bases left in between. CDR3 length: 15 residues. Germline-derived CDR1 and CDR2 are SGHNT and YYREEE (reference sequence). CDR3 coding DNA: TGTGCCAGCAGCTTGTCCCCCGGAGGGGTAGAGACCCAGTACTTC. Protein: CASSLSPGGVETQYF.

The gene calls are TRBV6-6 and TRBJ2-1; 8 bases are shared with TRBD2. The junction had 6 bases not matched to a gene; V was cut back by 0 bases and J by 8 bases. This CDR3 has 15 amino acids. Germline assignment: CDR1 MNHNY and CDR2 SVGAGI (reference sequence). Here the CDR3 DNA reads TGTGCCAGCAGTTACTCGGGCAGCGGGAGTTATGAGCAGTTCTTC. The encoded protein is CASSYSGSGSYEQFF.

The V call is TRBV4-2, the J call TRBJ2-7; TRBD2 matches at 11 bases. The trim removed 4 bases at V and 3 bases at J, leaving 17 bases unmatched. Germline V gene lookup returns CDR1 LGHNA and CDR2 YNFKEQ. The CDR3 contains 19 residues. This CDR3 is CASSLFSLAGALENYEQYF. The DNA for the CDR3 is TGTGCCAGCAGCCTTTTTTCACTAGCGGGAGCCTTGGAAAACTACGAGCAGTACTTC.

The chain has TRBV6-5 and TRBJ1-2; D gene ambiguous. The CDR3 has 16 amino acids. Per germline, CDR1 MNHEY and CDR2 SVGAGI. Trimming took 0 bases from V and 5 from J, leaving 16 bases between them. The CDR3 protein is CASSYSIGGRTYGYTF. In nucleotides, the CDR3 is TGTGCCAGCAGTTACTCGATCGGTGGGAGAACTTATGGCTACACCTTC.

The chain has TRBV7-2 and TRBJ2-6, with unresolved D. CDR1 and CDR2 (germline): SGHTA, FQGNSA. The CDR3 is 15 residues long. Between the trimmed V and J ends, which lost 5 bases and 2 bases, there was a span of 10 bases. The CDR3 DNA reads as TGTGCCAGCAGCCCATCAGGCGCTGGGGCCAACGTCCTGACTTTC. Its translation is CASSPSGAGANVLTF.

This rearrangement joins TRBV28 to TRBJ1-2; 8 nucleotides line up with TRBD1. The trim removed 8 bases at V and 8 bases at J, leaving 7 bases unmatched. The CDR3 extends over 12 amino acids. Germline CDR1 is MDHEN and CDR2 is SYDVKM. The DNA for the CDR3 is TGTGCCAGCCAGGACAGGGCAGACGGCTACACCTTC. The encoded protein is CASQDRADGYTF.

The J gene is TRBJ2-3, the V gene TRBV11-1, with TRBD2 matching 8 bases. The V gene end was trimmed by 5 bases and the J gene end by 6 bases; junction bases not matched to a gene: 7. The CDR3 loop spans 14 amino acids. Germline loops: CDR1 SGHAT, CDR2 FQDESV (reference sequence). The CDR3 DNA follows: TGTGCCAGCAGCCACATAGCGGGGACGGATACGCAGTATTTT. Amino acid sequence: CASSHIAGTDTQYF.